This T cell receptor (beta chain) appears in the sequencing data of a study of beta chain features in type 1 diabetes. In this sample, this clone turned up once. The investigators reverse transcribed all of the isolated RNA, so they sequenced expressed TCRB transcripts. Generated by immunoSEQ multiplex PCR, the TCRdb table keeps only in-frame clones and is missing some. The table includes just over 450,000 clones, approximately 30% detected once. Trimming shortened V by 4 bases and J by 5 bases, and 10 bases separated the two germline ends. CDR1 is SGHRS and CDR2 is YFSETQ in the germline V gene. The CDR3 has 13 residues.

The sequence derives from a man younger than 35 in good health. This chain links TRBV5-1 with TRBJ2-1; D gene unclear. Material: naive CD4+ T cells from blood. The CDR3 protein is CASSVTTNNEQFF. In DNA, the CDR3 is TGCGCCAGCAGCGTTACTACCAACAATGAGCAGTTCTTC.